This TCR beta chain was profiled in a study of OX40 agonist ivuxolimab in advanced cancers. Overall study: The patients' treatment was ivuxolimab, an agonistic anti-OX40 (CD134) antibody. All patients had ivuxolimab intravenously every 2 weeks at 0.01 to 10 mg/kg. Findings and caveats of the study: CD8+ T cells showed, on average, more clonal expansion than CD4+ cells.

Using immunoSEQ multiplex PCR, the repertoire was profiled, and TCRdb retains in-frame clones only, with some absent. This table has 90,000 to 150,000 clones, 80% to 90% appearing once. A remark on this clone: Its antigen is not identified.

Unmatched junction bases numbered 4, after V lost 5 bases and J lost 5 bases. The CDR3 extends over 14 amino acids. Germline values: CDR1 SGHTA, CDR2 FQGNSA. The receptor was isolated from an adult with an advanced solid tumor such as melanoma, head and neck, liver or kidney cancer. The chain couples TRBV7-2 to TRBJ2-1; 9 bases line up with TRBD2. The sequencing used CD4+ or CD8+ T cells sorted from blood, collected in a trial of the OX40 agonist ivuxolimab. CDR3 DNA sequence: TGTGCCAGCAGCCCGCGACTAGCGGACAATGAGCAGTTCTTC. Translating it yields CASSPRLADNEQFF.